The 8 T cell receptor beta chains presented below share a single source sample, sequenced in a study of radiotherapy plus CTLA-4 blockade in lung cancer. Only in-frame clones appear in the TCRdb table, and some are missing; sequencing was by immunoSEQ multiplex PCR. The table has roughly 120,000 clones, about 80% seen once; the top ten hold 3% to 4%. Sequencing used peripheral blood, obtained from a patient treated with radiotherapy plus ipilimumab. These receptors all come from a human donor with non-small cell lung cancer that progressed on radiotherapy plus ipilimumab. Some clones in this sample may be carry-over from other donors' samples.

The CDR3 reads CASSLIRYQETQYF. In DNA form, the CDR3 reads TGTGCCAGCAGTTTAATCCGATATCAAGAGACCCAGTACTTC. The rearrangement uses TRBV28 and TRBJ2-5; D not resolved. With 2 bases removed from V and 2 bases from J, the gap between germline ends came to 9 bases. The germline V gene has CDR1 MDHEN and CDR2 SYDVKM. This CDR3 spans 14 amino acids.

The chain has TRBV5-4 and TRBJ1-4, with D unclear. With 2 bases removed from V and 6 bases from J, the gap between germline ends came to 2 bases. CDR1 and CDR2 (germline): SGHNT, YYREEE (reference sequence). CDR3 size: 11 residues. The CDR3 sequence is CASSFDEKLFF. The CDR3 DNA follows: TGTGCCAGCAGCTTCGATGAAAAACTGTTTTTT.

The genes are TRBV29-1 and TRBJ1-4, with D maybe TRBD1 (6 bases). This CDR3 spans 13 amino acids. Trimming removed 0 bases from V and 8 bases from J, with 10 bases in between. In germline, CDR1 is SQVTM, CDR2 ANQGSEA. CDR3 sequence reads: CSVEDVQGEKLFF. As DNA, the CDR3 is TGCAGCGTTGAAGATGTGCAGGGGGAAAAACTGTTTTTT.

The gene calls are TRBV6-5 and TRBJ2-7; the match to TRBD1 covers 7 bases. The CDR3 is made up of 13 amino acids. Losses at the gene ends were 2 bases for V and 7 bases for J; bases not matched to a gene: 5. The germline V gene encodes CDR1 MNHEY and CDR2 SVGAGI. As DNA, the CDR3 is TGTGCCAGCAGTTACAGGGGGCTGGGGGAGCAGTACTTC. Translated: CASSYRGLGEQYF.

This chain joins TRBV6-1 and TRBJ1-2, with 9 bases matching TRBD1. The CDR3 is 15 residues long. V lost 4 bases, J lost 7 bases, and 10 bases stayed unmatched. Germline CDR1 is MNHNS and CDR2 is SASEGT. The CDR3 sequence is CASSGSGQGLGGYTF. The CDR3 DNA follows: TGTGCCAGCAGTGGCTCGGGACAGGGATTAGGTGGCTACACCTTC.

The J gene is TRBJ1-1, the V gene TRBV11-2, with D perhaps matching TRBD1 (6 bases). V lost 6 bases and J 0 bases, leaving 20 bases between the germline ends. Per the germline V gene, CDR1 is SGHAT and CDR2 is FQNNGV. The CDR3 spans 17 residues. The CDR3 nucleotides are TGTGCCAGCAGTTCAGTAAGACAGGCTGCCTTGAACACTGAAGCTTTCTTT. Amino acid sequence: CASSSVRQAALNTEAFF.

This clone was observed a few times. V usage is TRBV7-9 and J usage is TRBJ2-1; no firm D call. The CDR3 has 15 residues. Trimming removed 3 bases at V and 2 bases at J, with 11 bases between. CDR1 and CDR2 (germline): SEHNR, FQNEAQ (reference sequence). The chain's CDR3 is CASSLFAGPYNEQFF. CDR3 nucleotides: TGTGCCAGCAGCTTGTTTGCCGGGCCCTACAATGAGCAGTTCTTC.

The chain has TRBV5-4 and TRBJ2-4; 9 bases are a match to TRBD2. The V gene end was trimmed by 0 bases and the J gene end by 7 bases; junction bases not matched to a gene: 5. The germline gives CDR1 SGHNT, CDR2 YYREEE (reference sequence). The CDR3 is made up of 15 amino acids. The CDR3 is CASSLASSGDNIQYF. CDR3 in DNA: TGTGCCAGCAGCTTGGCGTCTAGCGGGGATAACATTCAGTACTTC.